The clone carrying this TCR beta chain was observed many times. Its antigen is undetermined. The data belong to a study of CD8+CD57+ T cells in acquired aplastic anemia. This CDR3 spans 14 amino acids. V lost 0 bases to trimming and J lost 4 bases, with 6 bases between them. Study-level results: Common to patients and controls were about 31 CD8+ CDR3 sequences.

Genomic DNA was employed as the template in profiling TCR beta VDJ and CDR3. MiXCR, run by TCRdb on the reads, gives a single entry per CDR3 protein. This table holds 100,000 to 150,000 distinct CDR3 sequences, around 46% found once. The sequence derives from a human donor in good health, serving as a control. Material for sequencing was sorted CD4+, CD8+, or CD8+CD57+ T cells (not recorded which) from PBMCs. V is TRBV12-3 or TRBV12-4 and J is TRBJ2-2; D unclear. The CDR3 DNA is TGTGCCAGCAGTTTAGCTCGTATCACCGGGGAGCTGTTTTTT. Amino acids: CASSLARITGELFF.